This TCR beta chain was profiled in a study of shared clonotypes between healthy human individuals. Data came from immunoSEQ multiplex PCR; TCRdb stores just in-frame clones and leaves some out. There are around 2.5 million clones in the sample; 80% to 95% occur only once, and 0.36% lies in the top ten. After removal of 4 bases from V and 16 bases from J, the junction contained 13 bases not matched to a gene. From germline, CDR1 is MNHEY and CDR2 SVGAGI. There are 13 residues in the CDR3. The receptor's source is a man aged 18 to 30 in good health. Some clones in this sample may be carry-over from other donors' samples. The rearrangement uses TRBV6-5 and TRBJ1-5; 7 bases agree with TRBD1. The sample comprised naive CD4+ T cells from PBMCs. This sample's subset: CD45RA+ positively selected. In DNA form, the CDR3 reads TGTGCCAGCAGTTCAAAGAGGTGGGACAGATTACATTTT. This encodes CASSSKRWDRLHF.